This TCR beta chain came from a study of T cell repertoires in cytomegalovirus infection. The study, taken as a whole, reports: Dominating the ex vivo response were HLA-C-restricted CMV-specific TCR beta clonotypes.

TCRdb fed the reads into MiXCR, producing one record per CDR3 protein. The data contain over 95,000 distinct CDR3 sequences, 30% to 35% of them singletons. Only a few counts were recorded for this clonotype. Its antigen is still unknown. Germline CDR1 SEHNR, CDR2 FQNEAQ (reference sequence). V was cut by 8 bases and J by 2 bases, with 2 bases left in between. CDR3 length equals 10 residues. Material: CD8+ T cells from cultured PBMCs, obtained from culture after CMV antigen stimulation. The sequence was collected from a human donor in good health (CMV status not recorded). Some clones in this sample may be carry-over from other donors' samples. The chain uses TRBV7-9 and TRBJ2-3; no firm D call. CDR3 loop: CASSTDTQYF. As DNA, the CDR3 is TGTGCCAGCTCCACAGATACGCAGTATTTT.